This TCR beta chain was obtained from a study of blood T cell repertoires in COVID-19. Authors' analysis steps: By means of reference gene primer amplification, nucleated cell counts were estimated. The table came from immunoSEQ multiplex PCR; TCRdb's copy has only in-frame clones and leaves some out. The V and J calls and clone size were taken over from that table, and D and trimming were inferred from the DNA. The sample yields about 370,000 clones, 80% to 90% seen once. The sample taken for sequencing was peripheral blood. The TCR sequence derives from a woman aged 30 to 39 with COVID-19, enrolled during active disease.

The CDR3 sequence is CASSLWWQVQYEQYF. In nucleotides, the CDR3 is TGTGCCAGCAGCTTGTGGTGGCAGGTACAATACGAGCAGTACTTC. The J gene is TRBJ2-7, the V gene TRBV5-6; no clear D gene. CDR1 is SGHDT and CDR2 is YYEEEE in the germline V gene. Between the trimmed V and J ends, which lost 1 base and 4 bases, there was a span of 15 bases. The length of the CDR3 is 15 residues.